This T cell receptor (beta chain) was recovered during a study of cytomegalovirus exposure and HLA in healthy donors. Study in general: Out of around 360 genotyped donors, approximately 84% belonged to the Caucasian-associated ancestry cluster.

In the PCR, 60 Vbeta and 13 Jbeta primers were used. The table came from immunoSEQ multiplex PCR; TCRdb's copy has only in-frame clones and leaves some out. The sample lists approximately 110,000 clones, over 60% seen once, with nearly 8.5% in the top ten. The sequenced sample consisted of PBMCs. This clonotype was obtained from a woman aged 40 to 50 in good health and CMV-seropositive.

The CDR3 nucleotides are TGTGCCAGCAGCCCTACGACAGGGCGCGGCTACACCTTC. Translation: CASSPTTGRGYTF. V gene TRBV5-6 combines with J gene TRBJ1-2; 7 bases match TRBD1. The germline V gene encodes CDR1 SGHDT and CDR2 YYEEEE. The CDR3 runs to 13 residues. V trimming: 4 bases; J trimming: 8 bases; junction bases outside the gene matches: 8.